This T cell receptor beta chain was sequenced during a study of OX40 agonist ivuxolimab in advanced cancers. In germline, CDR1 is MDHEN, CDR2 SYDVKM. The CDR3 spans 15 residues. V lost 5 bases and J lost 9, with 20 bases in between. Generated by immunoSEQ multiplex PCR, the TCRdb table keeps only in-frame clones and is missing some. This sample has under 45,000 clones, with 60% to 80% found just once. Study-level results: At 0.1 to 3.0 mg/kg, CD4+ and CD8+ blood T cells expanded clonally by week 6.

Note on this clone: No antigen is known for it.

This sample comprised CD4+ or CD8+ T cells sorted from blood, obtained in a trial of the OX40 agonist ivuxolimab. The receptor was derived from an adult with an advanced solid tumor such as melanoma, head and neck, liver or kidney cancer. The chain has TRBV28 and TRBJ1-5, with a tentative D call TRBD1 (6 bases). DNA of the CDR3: TGTGCCAGCAGTCATCCGATTTCACAGGGTCCGCCCCAGCATTTT. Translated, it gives CASSHPISQGPPQHF.